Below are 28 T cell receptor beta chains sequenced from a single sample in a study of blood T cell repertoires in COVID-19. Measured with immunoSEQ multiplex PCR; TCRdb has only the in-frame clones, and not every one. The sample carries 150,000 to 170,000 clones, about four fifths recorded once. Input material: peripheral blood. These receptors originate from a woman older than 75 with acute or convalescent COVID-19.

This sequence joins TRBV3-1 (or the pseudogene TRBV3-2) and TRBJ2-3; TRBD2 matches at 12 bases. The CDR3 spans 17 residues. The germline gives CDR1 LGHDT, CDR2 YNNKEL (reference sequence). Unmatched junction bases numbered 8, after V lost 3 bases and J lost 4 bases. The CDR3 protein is CASSQMTSGRGSDTQYF. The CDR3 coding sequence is TGTGCCAGCAGCCAGATGACTAGCGGGAGAGGGTCAGATACGCAGTATTTT.

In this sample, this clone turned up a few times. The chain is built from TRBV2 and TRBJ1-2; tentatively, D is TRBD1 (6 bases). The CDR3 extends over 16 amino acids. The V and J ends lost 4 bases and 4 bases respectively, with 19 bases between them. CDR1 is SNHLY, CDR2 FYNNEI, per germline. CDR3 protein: CASSATGQPGFYGYTF. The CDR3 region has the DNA TGTGCCAGCAGTGCGACAGGACAGCCGGGATTCTATGGCTACACCTTC.

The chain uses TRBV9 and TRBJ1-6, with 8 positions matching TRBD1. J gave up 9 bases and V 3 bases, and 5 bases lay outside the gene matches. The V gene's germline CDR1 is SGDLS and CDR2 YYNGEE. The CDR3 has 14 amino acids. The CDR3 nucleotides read TGTGCCAGCAGCGCGGGACAGGAGGCTTCACCCCTCCACTTT. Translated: CASSAGQEASPLHF.

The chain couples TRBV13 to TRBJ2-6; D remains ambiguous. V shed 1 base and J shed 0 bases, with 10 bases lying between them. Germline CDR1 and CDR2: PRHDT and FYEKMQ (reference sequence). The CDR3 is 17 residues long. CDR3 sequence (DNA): TGTGCCAGCAGCTTAGCATCACAGAGCTCTGGGGCCAACGTCCTGACTTTC. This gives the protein CASSLASQSSGANVLTF.

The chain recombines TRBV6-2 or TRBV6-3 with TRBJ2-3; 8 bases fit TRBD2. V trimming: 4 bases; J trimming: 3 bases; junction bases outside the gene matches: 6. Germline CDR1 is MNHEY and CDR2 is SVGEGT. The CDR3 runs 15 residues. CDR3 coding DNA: TGTGCCAGCAGTTTCCAGCGGGGGCAAACAGATACGCAGTATTTT. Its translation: CASSFQRGQTDTQYF.

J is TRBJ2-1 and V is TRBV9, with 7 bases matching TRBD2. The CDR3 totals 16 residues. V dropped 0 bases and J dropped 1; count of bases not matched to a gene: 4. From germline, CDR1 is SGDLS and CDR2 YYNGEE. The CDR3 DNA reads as TGTGCCAGCAGCGTAGGGTTGCGGGGGTCCTACAATGAGCAGTTCTTC. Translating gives CASSVGLRGSYNEQFF.

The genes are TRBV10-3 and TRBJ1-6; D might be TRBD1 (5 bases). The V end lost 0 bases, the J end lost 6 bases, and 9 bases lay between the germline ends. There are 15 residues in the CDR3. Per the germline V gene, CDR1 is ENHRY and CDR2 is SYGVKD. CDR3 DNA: TGTGCCATCAGTGAGTCGACAGAGACTAATTCACCCCTCCACTTT. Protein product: CAISESTETNSPLHF.

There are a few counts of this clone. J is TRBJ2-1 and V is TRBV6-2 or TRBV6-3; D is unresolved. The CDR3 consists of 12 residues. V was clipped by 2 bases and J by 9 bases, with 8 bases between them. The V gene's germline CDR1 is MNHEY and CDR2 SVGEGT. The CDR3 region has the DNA TGTGCCAGCAGTTACGTCGGTGTTGAGCAGTTCTTC. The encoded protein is CASSYVGVEQFF.

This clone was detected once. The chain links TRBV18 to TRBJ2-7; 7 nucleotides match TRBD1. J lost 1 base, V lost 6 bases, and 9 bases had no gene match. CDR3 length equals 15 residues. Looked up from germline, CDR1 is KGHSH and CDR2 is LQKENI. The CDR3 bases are TGTGCCAGCTCGTATGGGACAGTCGATTCCTACGAGCAGTACTTC. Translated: CASSYGTVDSYEQYF.

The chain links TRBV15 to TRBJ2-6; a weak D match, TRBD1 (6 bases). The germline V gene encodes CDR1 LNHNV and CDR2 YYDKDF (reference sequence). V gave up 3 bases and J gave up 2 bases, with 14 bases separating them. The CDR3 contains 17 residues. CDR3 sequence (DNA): TGTGCCACCAGCAGCGCAGGGGCAGGGACTGGGGCCAACGTCCTGACTTTC. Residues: CATSSAGAGTGANVLTF.

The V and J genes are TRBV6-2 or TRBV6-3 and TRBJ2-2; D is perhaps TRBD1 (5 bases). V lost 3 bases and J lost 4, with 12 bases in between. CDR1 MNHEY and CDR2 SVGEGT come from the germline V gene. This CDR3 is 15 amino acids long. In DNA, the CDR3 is TGTGCCAGCAGTTATGCAGGGCTGCCCACCGGGGAGCTGTTTTTT. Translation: CASSYAGLPTGELFF.

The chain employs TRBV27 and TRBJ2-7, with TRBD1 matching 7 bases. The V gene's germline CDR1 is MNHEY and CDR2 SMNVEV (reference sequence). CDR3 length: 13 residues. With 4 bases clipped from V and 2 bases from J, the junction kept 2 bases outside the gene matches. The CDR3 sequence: CASSYGTAYEQYF. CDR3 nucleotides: TGTGCCAGCAGTTATGGGACAGCCTACGAGCAGTACTTC.

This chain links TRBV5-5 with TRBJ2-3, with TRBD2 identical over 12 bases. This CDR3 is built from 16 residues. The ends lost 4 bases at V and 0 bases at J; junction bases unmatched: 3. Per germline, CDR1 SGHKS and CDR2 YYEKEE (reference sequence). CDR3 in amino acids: CASSQGTSGSTDTQYF. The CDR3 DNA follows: TGTGCCAGCAGCCAAGGGACTAGCGGGAGCACAGATACGCAGTATTTT.

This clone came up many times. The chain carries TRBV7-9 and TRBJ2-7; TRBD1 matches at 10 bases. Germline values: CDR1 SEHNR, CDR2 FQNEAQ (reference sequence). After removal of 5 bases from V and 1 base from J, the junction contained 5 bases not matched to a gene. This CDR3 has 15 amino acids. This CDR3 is CASSPWTGGSYEQYF. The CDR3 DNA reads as TGTGCCAGCAGCCCCTGGACAGGGGGTTCCTACGAGCAGTACTTC.

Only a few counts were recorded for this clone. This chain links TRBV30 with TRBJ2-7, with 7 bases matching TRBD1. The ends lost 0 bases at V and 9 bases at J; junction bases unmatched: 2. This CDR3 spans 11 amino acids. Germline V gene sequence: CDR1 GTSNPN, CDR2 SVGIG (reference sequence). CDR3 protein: CAWSVKGAQYF. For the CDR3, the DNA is TGTGCCTGGAGTGTTAAGGGGGCGCAGTACTTC. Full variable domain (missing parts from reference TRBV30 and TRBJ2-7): SQTIHQWPATLVQPVGSPLSLECTVEGTSNPNLYWYRQAAGRGLQLLFYSVGIGQISSEVPQNLSASRPQDRQFILSSKKLLLSDSGFYLCAWSVKGAQYFGPGTRLTVT.

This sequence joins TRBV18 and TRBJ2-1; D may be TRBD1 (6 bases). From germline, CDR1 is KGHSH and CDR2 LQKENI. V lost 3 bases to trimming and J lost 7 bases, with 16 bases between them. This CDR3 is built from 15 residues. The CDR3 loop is CASSPEQGFENEQFF. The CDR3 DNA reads TGTGCCAGCTCACCGGAACAGGGATTTGAAAATGAGCAGTTCTTC.

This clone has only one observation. CDR3 in amino acids: CASSVWWGKNSPLHF. The CDR3 bases are TGTGCCAGCAGCGTATGGTGGGGCAAGAATTCACCCCTCCACTTT. The chain couples TRBV7-8 to TRBJ1-6; D might be TRBD1 (5 bases). Germline CDR1 and CDR2: SGHVS and FQNEAQ. This CDR3 spans 15 amino acids. Trimming removed 5 bases at V and 7 bases at J, with 15 bases between.

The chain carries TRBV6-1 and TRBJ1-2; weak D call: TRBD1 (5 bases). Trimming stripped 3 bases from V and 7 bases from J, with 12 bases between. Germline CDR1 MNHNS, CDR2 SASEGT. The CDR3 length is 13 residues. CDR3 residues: CASSEQGSSGYTF. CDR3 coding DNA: TGTGCCAGCAGTGAGCAGGGTTCCTCTGGCTACACCTTC.

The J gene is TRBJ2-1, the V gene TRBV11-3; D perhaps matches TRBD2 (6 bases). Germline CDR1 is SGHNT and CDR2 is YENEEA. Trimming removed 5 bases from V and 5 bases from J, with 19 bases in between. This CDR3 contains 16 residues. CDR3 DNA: TGTGCCAGCAGCCCCTCGAGACTAGGGGATAACAATGAGCAGTTCTTC. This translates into CASSPSRLGDNNEQFF.

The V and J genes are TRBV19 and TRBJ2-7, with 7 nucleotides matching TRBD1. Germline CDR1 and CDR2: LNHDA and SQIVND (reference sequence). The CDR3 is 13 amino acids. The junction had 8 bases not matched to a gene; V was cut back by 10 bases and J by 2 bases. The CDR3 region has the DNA TGTGCCACCACCGGGACAGAACCCTACGAGCAGTACTTC. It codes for CATTGTEPYEQYF.

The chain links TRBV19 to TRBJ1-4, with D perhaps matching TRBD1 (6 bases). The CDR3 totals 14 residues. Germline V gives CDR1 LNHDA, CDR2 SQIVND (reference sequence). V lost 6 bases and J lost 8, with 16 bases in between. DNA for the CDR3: TGTGCCAGTAGAATGACAGGAATGGAGGAAAAACTGTTTTTT. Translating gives CASRMTGMEEKLFF.

CDR3 loop: CAISHPGTSGTYTGELFF. CDR3 DNA sequence: TGTGCCATCAGCCACCCCGGGACTAGCGGGACTTACACCGGGGAGCTGTTTTTT. The chain uses TRBV10-3 and TRBJ2-2, with 13 bases aligning to TRBD2. In germline, CDR1 is ENHRY, CDR2 SYGVKD. The V gene end was trimmed by 6 bases and the J gene end by 3 bases; junction bases not matched to a gene: 10. This CDR3 is built from 18 residues.

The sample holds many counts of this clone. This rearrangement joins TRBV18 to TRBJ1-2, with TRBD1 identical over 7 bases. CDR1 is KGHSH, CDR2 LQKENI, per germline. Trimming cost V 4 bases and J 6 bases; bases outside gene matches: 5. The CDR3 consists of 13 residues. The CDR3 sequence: CASSRQGGHGYTF. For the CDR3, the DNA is TGTGCCAGCTCACGACAGGGCGGTCATGGCTACACCTTC.

The CDR3 DNA sequence: TGTGCCAGCAGCCCCCAGAGCGGGGCGACTAATGAAAAACTGTTTTTT. Protein product: CASSPQSGATNEKLFF. This chain joins TRBV7-9 and TRBJ1-4; D may be TRBD1 (5 bases). This CDR3 region has 16 residues. Deletions cut 5 bases from V and 2 bases from J, with 15 bases between. Looked up from germline, CDR1 is SEHNR and CDR2 is FQNEAQ (reference sequence).

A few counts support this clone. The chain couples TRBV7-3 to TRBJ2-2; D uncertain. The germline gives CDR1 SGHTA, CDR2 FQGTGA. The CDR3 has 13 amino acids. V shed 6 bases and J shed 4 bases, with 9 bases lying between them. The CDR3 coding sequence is TGTGCCAGCAGTCCGACTTTCACCGGGGAGCTGTTTTTT. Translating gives CASSPTFTGELFF. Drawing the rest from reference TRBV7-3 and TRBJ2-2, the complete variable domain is GAGVSQTPSNKVTEKGKYVELRCDPISGHTALYWYRQSLGQGPEFLIYFQGTGAADDSGLPNDRFFAVRPEGSVSTLKIQRTERGDSAVYLCASSPTFTGELFFGEGSRLTVL.

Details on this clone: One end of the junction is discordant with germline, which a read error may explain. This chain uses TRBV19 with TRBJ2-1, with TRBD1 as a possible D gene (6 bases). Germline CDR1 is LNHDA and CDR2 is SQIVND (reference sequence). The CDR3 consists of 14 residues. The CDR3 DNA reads TGTGCCAGTAGTACCCCAGGGGACGTCAATGGGCAGTTCTTC. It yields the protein CASSTPGDVNGQFF. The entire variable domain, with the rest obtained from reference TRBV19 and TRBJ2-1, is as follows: DGGITQSPKYLFRKEGQNVTLSCEQNLNHDAMYWYRQDPGQGLRLIYYSQIVNDFQKGDIAEGYSVSREKKESFPLTVTSAQKNPTAFYLCASSTPGDVNGQFFGPGTRLTVL.

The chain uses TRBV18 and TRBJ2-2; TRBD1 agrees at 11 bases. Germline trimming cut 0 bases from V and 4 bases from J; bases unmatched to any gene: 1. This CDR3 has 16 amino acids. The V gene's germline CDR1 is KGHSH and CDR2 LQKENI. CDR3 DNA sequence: TGTGCCAGCTCACCACCCGGGACAGGGGGCACCGGGGAGCTGTTTTTT. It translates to CASSPPGTGGTGELFF. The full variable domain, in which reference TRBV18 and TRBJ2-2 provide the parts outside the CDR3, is NAGVMQNPRHLVRRRGQEARLRCSPMKGHSHVYWYRQLPEEGLKFMVYLQKENIIDESGMPKERFSAEFPKEGPSILRIQQVVRGDSAAYFCASSPPGTGGTGELFFGEGSRLTVL.

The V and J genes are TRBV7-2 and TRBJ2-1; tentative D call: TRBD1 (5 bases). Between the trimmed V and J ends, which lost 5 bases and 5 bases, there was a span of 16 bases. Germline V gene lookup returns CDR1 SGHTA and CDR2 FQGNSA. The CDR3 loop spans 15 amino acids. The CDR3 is CASSTGQGRNNEQFF. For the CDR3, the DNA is TGTGCCAGCAGCACCGGGCAGGGTAGGAACAATGAGCAGTTCTTC.